The 15 T cell receptor beta chains presented below share a single source sample, sequenced in a study of blood T cell repertoires in COVID-19. Data came from immunoSEQ multiplex PCR; TCRdb stores just in-frame clones and leaves some out. The data hold roughly 350,000 clones, with more than 85% observed a single time. The sequencing input was PBMCs or T cells enriched from blood (not recorded which). The receptors come from a woman in her thirties who had recovered from COVID-19.

V usage is TRBV5-3 and J usage is TRBJ1-5; no reliable D call. TRBV5-3 is reported as an ORF; its role is uncertain. The length of the CDR3 is 13 residues. Trimming pared 4 bases from V and 3 bases from J, leaving 8 bases between. The CDR3 region is CARSGQVNQPQHF. In nucleotides, the CDR3 is TGTGCCAGAAGCGGGCAGGTCAATCAGCCCCAGCATTTT.

The chain is built from TRBV4-2 and TRBJ1-2; D possibly corresponds to TRBD1 (6 bases). V lost 0 bases and J 2 bases, leaving 19 bases between the germline ends. Germline V gives CDR1 LGHNA, CDR2 YNFKEQ. The CDR3 loop spans 18 amino acids. CDR3: CASSQEPETGFSNYGYTF. In DNA, the CDR3 is TGTGCCAGCAGCCAAGAGCCAGAGACAGGCTTTTCGAACTATGGCTACACCTTC.

The CDR3: CASREGRVAEAFF. The CDR3, as DNA: TGTGCCAGCAGGGAGGGGCGCGTCGCTGAAGCTTTCTTT. The V call is TRBV7-9, the J call TRBJ1-1, with D perhaps TRBD1 (5 bases). This CDR3 contains 13 residues. Per the germline V gene, CDR1 is SEHNR and CDR2 is FQNEAQ (reference sequence). V was clipped by 6 bases and J by 6 bases, with 14 bases between them.

The chain uses TRBV28 and TRBJ2-3; 16 bases fit TRBD2. The ends lost 3 bases at V and 4 bases at J; junction bases unmatched: 4. The germline CDR1 and CDR2 sequences are MDHEN and SYDVKM. The CDR3 spans 17 residues. In nucleotides, the CDR3 is TGTGCCAGCAGTTTGGGACTAGCGGGAGGGCCCGCAGATACGCAGTATTTT. This encodes CASSLGLAGGPADTQYF.

V usage is TRBV28 and J usage is TRBJ1-5; TRBD1 matches at 7 bases. Germline V gene data show CDR1 as MDHEN and CDR2 as SYDVKM. The CDR3 is 14 amino acids. Trimming took 8 bases from V and 0 from J; bases not matched to a gene: 4. CDR3 in amino acids: CASYAGGSNQPQHF. The CDR3 DNA sequence: TGTGCCAGCTATGCAGGGGGTAGCAATCAGCCCCAGCATTTT.

V gene TRBV4-1 combines with J gene TRBJ1-1; D is unresolved. Germline CDR1 and CDR2: MGHRA and YSYEKL. This CDR3 is built from 16 residues. Trimming stripped 3 bases from V and 1 base from J, with 15 bases between. The DNA of the CDR3 is TGCGCCAGCAGCCAGTCAACCGGAGGGTGGAACACTGAAGCTTTCTTT. Translation: CASSQSTGGWNTEAFF.

In the case of this clone: Different DNA sequences within this sample yield the same CDR3. The chain is built from TRBV28 and TRBJ2-7; D ambiguous. The CDR3 has 13 residues. With 3 bases removed from V and 0 bases from J, the gap between germline ends came to 6 bases. Germline V gene lookup returns CDR1 MDHEN and CDR2 SYDVKM. CDR3 residues: CASSFSGSYEQYF. CDR3 DNA sequence: TGTGCCAGCAGTTTTTCAGGCTCCTACGAGCAGTACTTC.

This chain uses TRBV30 with TRBJ1-6; no definite D call. This CDR3 is built from 12 residues. The V end was cut by 5 bases, the J end by 10 bases, with 12 bases between. CDR1 is GTSNPN, CDR2 SVGIG, per germline (reference sequence). The DNA for the CDR3 is TGTGCCTGGGAGCGGCCAGACTCACCCCTCCACTTT. Its translation is CAWERPDSPLHF. The whole variable domain, remainder taken from reference TRBV30 and TRBJ1-6, is SQTIHQWPATLVQPVGSPLSLECTVEGTSNPNLYWYRQAAGRGLQLLFYSVGIGQISSEVPQNLSASRPQDRQFILSSKKLLLSDSGFYLCAWERPDSPLHFGNGTRLTVT.

This chain joins TRBV9 and TRBJ1-2; 8 bases are shared with TRBD1. This CDR3 comprises 13 residues. V was pared by 3 bases and J by 2 bases, with 0 bases of the junction left unmatched. The V gene's germline CDR1 is SGDLS and CDR2 YYNGEE. DNA of the CDR3: TGTGCCAGCAGCGGACAGGGGAACTATGGCTACACCTTC. Residues: CASSGQGNYGYTF.

The V and J genes are TRBV5-4 and TRBJ2-3; 7 nucleotides align to TRBD2. The CDR3 has 16 amino acids. Germline CDR1 is SGHNT and CDR2 is YYREEE (reference sequence). With 3 bases clipped from V and 2 bases from J, the junction kept 9 bases outside the gene matches. The CDR3 DNA follows: TGTGCCAGCAGCTCGGGAGGTCGGGTCTCCACAGATACGCAGTATTTT. This codes for CASSSGGRVSTDTQYF. Variable domain in full (rest from reference TRBV5-4 and TRBJ2-3): ETGVTQSPTHLIKTRGQQVTLRCSSQSGHNTVSWYQQALGQGPQFIFQYYREEENGRGNFPPRFSGLQFPNYSSELNVNALELDDSALYLCASSSGGRVSTDTQYFGPGTRLTVL.

As for this clone: The sample has other DNA sequences that encode this CDR3 too. This chain connects TRBV27 to TRBJ2-7, with TRBD2 identical over 9 bases. The J segment lost 4 bases and the V segment lost 4 bases, leaving 5 bases of the junction unmatched. The CDR3 loop spans 14 amino acids. CDR1 MNHEY and CDR2 SMNVEV come from the germline V gene (reference sequence). The CDR3 loop is CASSSRGGGYEQYF. In DNA, the CDR3 is TGTGCCAGCAGTTCCCGCGGGGGGGGGTACGAGCAGTACTTC.

The chain joins TRBV6-5 to TRBJ1-2; 11 bases are shared with TRBD1. The CDR3 contains 14 residues. The V gene end was trimmed by 6 bases and the J gene end by 4 bases; junction bases not matched to a gene: 4. CDR1 and CDR2 from the germline V gene are MNHEY and SVGAGI. CDR3 region: CASRGTGGSYGYTF. The CDR3, as DNA: TGTGCCAGCAGGGGGACAGGGGGAAGCTATGGCTACACCTTC.

This chain joins TRBV5-8 and TRBJ2-6, with D hard to call. The germline V gene has CDR1 SGHTS and CDR2 YDEGEE. The length of the CDR3 is 15 residues. Trimming removed 0 bases from V and 2 bases from J, with 6 bases in between. This CDR3 reads CASSLATTGANVLTF. For the CDR3, the DNA is TGTGCCAGCAGCTTGGCGACAACTGGGGCCAACGTCCTGACTTTC. The whole variable domain, filled in from reference TRBV5-8 and TRBJ2-6, reads EAGVTQSPTHLIKTRGQQATLRCSPISGHTSVYWYQQALGLGLQFLLWYDEGEERNRGNFPPRFSGRQFPNYSSELNVNALELEDSALYLCASSLATTGANVLTFGAGSRLTVL.

This clone was seen once. V usage is TRBV5-1 and J usage is TRBJ2-7; 9 bases fit TRBD1. V lost 0 bases and J lost 0; bases outside the gene matches: 1. The length of the CDR3 is 15 residues. CDR1 SGHRS and CDR2 YFSETQ come from the germline V gene. As DNA, the CDR3 is TGCGCCAGCAGCTTGGGGACAGGGGACTCCTACGAGCAGTACTTC. This encodes CASSLGTGDSYEQYF. The full variable domain, with the rest looked up from reference TRBV5-1 and TRBJ2-7, is KAGVTQTPRYLIKTRGQQVTLSCSPISGHRSVSWYQQTPGQGLQFLFEYFSETQRNKGNFPGRFSGRQFSNSRSEMNVSTLELGDSALYLCASSLGTGDSYEQYFGPGTRLTVT.

The V and J genes are TRBV7-9 and TRBJ1-4, with D perhaps matching TRBD1 (6 bases). The CDR3 length is 16 residues. Per the germline V gene, CDR1 is SEHNR and CDR2 is FQNEAQ (reference sequence). Deletions cut 5 bases from V and 3 bases from J, with 16 bases between. CDR3 bases: TGTGCCAGCAGCCCCACAGGGTTAATGGCTAATGAAAAACTGTTTTTT. Amino acid sequence: CASSPTGLMANEKLFF. Combining the CDR3 with reference TRBV7-9 and TRBJ1-4 gives the whole variable domain DTGVSQNPRHKITKRGQNVTFRCDPISEHNRLYWYRQTLGQGPEFLTYFQNEAQLEKSRLLSDRFSAERPKGSFSTLEIQRTEQGDSAMYLCASSPTGLMANEKLFFGSGTQLSVL.